This T cell receptor beta chain is from a study of shared clonotypes between healthy human individuals. Germline V lookup: CDR1 SGHRS, CDR2 YFSETQ. V lost 0 bases, J lost 3 bases, and 5 bases stayed unmatched. CDR3 length: 16 amino acids. Points from the study as a whole: Represented diversity (both genetic and exposure-history) was limited by the small number of donors. Tissue TCR repertoires likely differ from these blood-only repertoires.

A remark on this clone: Antigen specificity is unknown. The same CDR3 is also encoded by other DNA sequences in this sample.

The method was immunoSEQ multiplex PCR; TCRdb's version includes in-frame clones alone and lacks a portion of them. The top ten hold around 0.13% of the sample, which has over 2 million clones, roughly 95% seen once. The sequencing input was naive CD4+ T cells sorted from blood. Subset here: CD45RA+ positively selected. The chain joins TRBV5-1 to TRBJ2-1; 8 nucleotides align to TRBD2. The clonotype comes from a man between 18 and 29 years old in good health. The CDR3 region has the DNA TGCGCCAGCAGCTTGGAAGGTACTAGCGGCTACAATGAGCAGTTCTTC. It translates to CASSLEGTSGYNEQFF.